This passage covers 14 T cell receptor beta chains from one sample sequenced in a study of T-cell reconstitution after alpha-beta-depleted transplantation in children. Unique molecular identifiers were used in preparing the TCRbeta library. TCRdb re-called the PCR reads through MiXCR, storing one row per CDR3 protein. The sample contains nearly 350,000 distinct CDR3 sequences, about 16% of which appear only once. This material consisted of PBMCs, mostly from graft donor cells, taken 360 days after TCRalphabeta/CD19-depleted stem cell transplant. All receptors derive from a male patient between 2 and 10 years old who had a stem cell transplant for acute lymphoblastic leukemia, so the T cells may come from the graft donor.

The chain joins TRBV7-2 to TRBJ2-5; D perhaps matches TRBD1 (5 bases). Trimming left V 3 bases short and J 1 base short, with 15 bases between. The CDR3 is 16 residues long. The germline gives CDR1 SGHTA, CDR2 FQGNSA. The CDR3 spells CASSLARTPGQETQYF. Written as DNA, the CDR3 is TGTGCCAGCAGCTTGGCACGGACACCCGGCCAAGAGACCCAGTACTTC. Supplemented by reference TRBV7-2 and TRBJ2-5, the full variable domain reads GAGVSQSPSNKVTEKGKDVELRCDPISGHTALYWYRQSLGQGLEFLIYFQGNSAPDKSGLPSDRFSAERTGGSVSTLTIQRTQQEDSAVYLCASSLARTPGQETQYFGPGTRLLVL.

The rearrangement uses TRBV2 and TRBJ1-3; possibly TRBD1 for D (6 bases). V was pared by 10 bases and J by 3 bases, with 16 bases between. CDR3 length: 14 amino acids. The germline CDR1 and CDR2 sequences are SNHLY and FYNNEI. The CDR3 region has the DNA TGTGCCATACAGGGCCGATCTTTTGGAAACACCATATATTTT. It encodes CAIQGRSFGNTIYF.

The CDR3, as DNA: TGCAGTGCTAGTATAGATAGCACAGATACGCAGTATTTT. It is translated as CSASIDSTDTQYF. This chain links TRBV20-1 with TRBJ2-3; no reliable D call. Trimming stripped 3 bases from V and 0 bases from J, with 7 bases between. The germline V gene has CDR1 DFQATT and CDR2 SNEGSKA (reference sequence). The CDR3 is 13 residues long.

J is TRBJ1-3 and V is TRBV6-5; D is uncertain. This CDR3 spans 16 amino acids. Between the trimmed V and J ends, which lost 2 bases and 1 base, there was a span of 12 bases. Germline V gives CDR1 MNHEY, CDR2 SVGAGI. CDR3 loop: CASSYLQIGSGNTIYF. For the CDR3, the DNA is TGTGCCAGCAGTTACCTCCAGATCGGATCTGGAAACACCATATATTTT.

The J gene is TRBJ2-5, the V gene TRBV20-1; unclear D gene. This CDR3 comprises 13 residues. The V gene's germline CDR1 is DFQATT and CDR2 SNEGSKA (reference sequence). V lost 5 bases, J lost 2 bases, and 12 bases lay in between. This CDR3 reads CSAGRLEQETQYF. The CDR3, as DNA: TGCAGTGCTGGACGATTAGAACAAGAGACCCAGTACTTC.

V gene TRBV2 combines with J gene TRBJ2-3; 10 bases map to TRBD2. This CDR3 contains 14 residues. The V gene end was trimmed by 6 bases and the J gene end by 4 bases; junction bases not matched to a gene: 4. Germline CDR1 reads SNHLY; CDR2 reads FYNNEI. Written as DNA, the CDR3 is TGTGCCAGCAGCGGGACTAGCGTGTCAGATACGCAGTATTTT. Translated: CASSGTSVSDTQYF.

This clonotype was picked up a small number of times. V and J are TRBV11-2 and TRBJ2-1; D remains unclear. Trimming shortened V by 0 bases and J by 4 bases, and 22 bases separated the two germline ends. The CDR3 contains 19 residues. The germline V gene encodes CDR1 SGHAT and CDR2 FQNNGV. CDR3 loop: CASSLDLVYSTIVYNEQFF. The CDR3 DNA reads as TGTGCCAGCAGCTTAGATCTGGTCTACTCTACTATTGTTTACAATGAGCAGTTCTTC.

This clonotype was counted between two and nine times. The V gene is TRBV15, the J gene TRBJ2-4, with TRBD2 matching over 9 bases. This CDR3 comprises 16 residues. The germline V gene has CDR1 LNHNV and CDR2 YYDKDF (reference sequence). V lost 1 base, J lost 8 bases, and 9 bases stayed unmatched. The CDR3 sequence is CATSRGGRASRDIQYF. In DNA, the CDR3 is TGTGCCACCAGCAGAGGCGGGAGGGCCTCGAGAGACATTCAGTACTTC.

J is TRBJ2-3 and V is TRBV4-3; D unresolved. The CDR3 extends over 13 amino acids. Trimming took off 3 bases at V and 4 bases at J, with 8 bases between the two ends. In germline, CDR1 is LGHNA, CDR2 YSLEER. The CDR3 region has the DNA TGCGCCAGCAGCCACGATCCGGCAGATACGCAGTATTTT. Translated: CASSHDPADTQYF.

The chain employs TRBV5-1 and TRBJ2-7; perhaps TRBD1 as D (6 bases). Looked up from germline, CDR1 is SGHRS and CDR2 is YFSETQ. Trimming took 1 base from V and 5 from J, leaving 10 bases between them. The CDR3 covers 13 residues. CDR3 amino acids: CASSLFNRDEQYF. Written as DNA, the CDR3 is TGCGCCAGCAGCTTGTTTAACAGGGACGAGCAGTACTTC.

The chain joins TRBV29-1 to TRBJ2-7; D gene ambiguous. The V gene's germline CDR1 is SQVTM and CDR2 ANQGSEA. This CDR3 has 13 amino acids. Trimming cost V 8 bases and J 0 bases, with 14 bases left between them. The CDR3 is CSIRTAYSYEQYF. CDR3 DNA: TGCAGCATTCGGACCGCATACTCCTACGAGCAGTACTTC.

Ten or more counts support this clonotype. This chain links TRBV29-1 with TRBJ1-5; 7 bases line up with TRBD1. Germline V gene sequence: CDR1 SQVTM, CDR2 ANQGSEA. The ends lost 5 bases at V and 4 bases at J; junction bases unmatched: 5. CDR3 length equals 13 residues. The CDR3 sequence is CSVRDSINQPQHF. The DNA of the CDR3 is TGCAGCGTTAGGGACAGCATTAATCAGCCCCAGCATTTT. The complete variable domain, with remaining parts taken from reference TRBV29-1 and TRBJ1-5, reads SAVISQKPSRDICQRGTSLTIQCQVDSQVTMMFWYRQQPGQSLTLIATANQGSEATYESGFVIDKFPISRPNLTFSTLTVSNMSPEDSSIYLCSVRDSINQPQHFGDGTRLSIL.

This clonotype has a count of ten or more. This CDR3 reads CASSIYRYTDTQYF. In nucleotides, the CDR3 is TGTGCCAGTAGTATCTACAGGTACACAGATACGCAGTATTTT. V usage is TRBV19 and J usage is TRBJ2-3, with TRBD1 as a possible D gene (5 bases). V gave up 3 bases and J gave up 2 bases, with 9 bases separating them. Germline CDR1 LNHDA, CDR2 SQIVND (reference sequence). CDR3 length: 14 residues.

This CDR3 reads CASSQASYDTQYF. CDR3 DNA sequence: TGTGCCAGCAGCCAAGCCTCTTATGATACGCAGTATTTT. This rearrangement joins TRBV3-1 to TRBJ2-3; the D is unclear. This CDR3 has 13 residues. V was shortened by 1 base and J by 6 bases, with 8 bases between the two germline ends. Germline values: CDR1 LGHDT, CDR2 YNNKEL (reference sequence).